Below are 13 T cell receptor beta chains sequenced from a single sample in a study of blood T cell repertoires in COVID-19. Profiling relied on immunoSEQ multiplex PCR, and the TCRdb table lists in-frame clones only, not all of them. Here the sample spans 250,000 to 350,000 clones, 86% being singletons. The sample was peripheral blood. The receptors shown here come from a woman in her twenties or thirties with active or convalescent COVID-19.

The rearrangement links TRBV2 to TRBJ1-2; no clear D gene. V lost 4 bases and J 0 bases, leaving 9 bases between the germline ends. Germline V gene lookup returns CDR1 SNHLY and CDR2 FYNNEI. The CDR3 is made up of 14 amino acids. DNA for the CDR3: TGTGCCAGCAGTGCGCGGGCAGCTAACTATGGCTACACCTTC. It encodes CASSARAANYGYTF.

This CDR3 reads CASSTRTSGPGNTIYF. DNA for the CDR3: TGTGCCAGCAGCACTCGGACGAGCGGACCTGGAAACACCATATATTTT. The chain uses TRBV21-1 and TRBJ1-3. TRBV21-1 is recorded as a pseudogene. This CDR3 has 16 amino acids.

CDR3 sequence (DNA): TGTGCCAGTAGTGCCCGGGACAGGGGCCGCCCGTATGGCTACACCTTC. Translated: CASSARDRGRPYGYTF. The rearrangement uses TRBV19 and TRBJ1-2, with TRBD1 matching 10 bases. The CDR3 totals 16 residues. Losses at the gene ends were 5 bases for V and 5 bases for J; bases not matched to a gene: 11. Germline CDR1 reads LNHDA; CDR2 reads SQIVND (reference sequence).

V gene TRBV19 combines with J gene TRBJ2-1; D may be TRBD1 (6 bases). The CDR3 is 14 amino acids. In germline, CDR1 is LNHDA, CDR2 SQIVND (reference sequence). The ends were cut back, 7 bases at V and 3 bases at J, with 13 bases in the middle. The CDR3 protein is CASTPDRDYNEQFF. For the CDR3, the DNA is TGTGCCAGTACCCCGGACAGAGACTACAATGAGCAGTTCTTC. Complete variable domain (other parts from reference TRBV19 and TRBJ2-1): DGGITQSPKYLFRKEGQNVTLSCEQNLNHDAMYWYRQDPGQGLRLIYYSQIVNDFQKGDIAEGYSVSREKKESFPLTVTSAQKNPTAFYLCASTPDRDYNEQFFGPGTRLTVL.

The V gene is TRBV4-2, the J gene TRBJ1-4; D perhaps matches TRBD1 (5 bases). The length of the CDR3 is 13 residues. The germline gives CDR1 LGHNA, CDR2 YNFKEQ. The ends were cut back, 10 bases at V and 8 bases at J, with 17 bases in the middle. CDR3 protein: CATRWGAGEKLFF. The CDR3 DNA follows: TGTGCCACCCGGTGGGGCGCTGGGGAAAAACTGTTTTTT.

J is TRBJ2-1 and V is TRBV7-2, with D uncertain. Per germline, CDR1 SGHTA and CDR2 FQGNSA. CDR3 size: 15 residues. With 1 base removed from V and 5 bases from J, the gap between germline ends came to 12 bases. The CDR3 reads CASSLGLAVNNEQFF. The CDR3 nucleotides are TGTGCCAGCAGCTTAGGGTTAGCTGTGAACAATGAGCAGTTCTTC.

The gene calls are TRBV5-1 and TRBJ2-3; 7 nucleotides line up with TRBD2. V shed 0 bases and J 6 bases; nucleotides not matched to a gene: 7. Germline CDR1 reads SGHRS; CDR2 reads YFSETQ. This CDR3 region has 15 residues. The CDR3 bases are TGCGCCAGCAGCTTGGCTAGCGGAGTGGGGGATACGCAGTATTTT. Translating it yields CASSLASGVGDTQYF. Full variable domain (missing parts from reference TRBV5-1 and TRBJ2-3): KAGVTQTPRYLIKTRGQQVTLSCSPISGHRSVSWYQQTPGQGLQFLFEYFSETQRNKGNFPGRFSGRQFSNSRSEMNVSTLELGDSALYLCASSLASGVGDTQYFGPGTRLTVL.

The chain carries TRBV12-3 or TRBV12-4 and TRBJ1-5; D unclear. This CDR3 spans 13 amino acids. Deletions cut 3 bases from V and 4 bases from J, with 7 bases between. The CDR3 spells CASSFSENQPQHF. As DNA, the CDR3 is TGTGCCAGCAGTTTCTCTGAGAATCAGCCCCAGCATTTT.

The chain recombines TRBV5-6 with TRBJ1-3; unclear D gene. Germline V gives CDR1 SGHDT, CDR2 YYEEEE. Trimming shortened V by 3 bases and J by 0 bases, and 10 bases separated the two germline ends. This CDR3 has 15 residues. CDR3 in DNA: TGTGCCAGCAGCTACGGTTTACTCTCTGGAAACACCATATATTTT. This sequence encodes CASSYGLLSGNTIYF.

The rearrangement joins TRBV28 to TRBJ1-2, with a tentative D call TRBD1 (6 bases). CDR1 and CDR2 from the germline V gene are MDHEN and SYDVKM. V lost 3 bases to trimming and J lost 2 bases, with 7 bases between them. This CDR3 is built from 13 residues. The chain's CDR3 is CASSFTGNYGYTF. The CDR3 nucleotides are TGTGCCAGCAGTTTTACAGGGAACTATGGCTACACCTTC.

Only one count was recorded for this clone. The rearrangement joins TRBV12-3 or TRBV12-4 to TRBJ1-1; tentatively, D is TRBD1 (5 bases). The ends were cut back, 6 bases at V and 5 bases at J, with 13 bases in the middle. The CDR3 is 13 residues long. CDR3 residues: CASSRRGETEAFF. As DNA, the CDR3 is TGTGCCAGCAGCCGTCGGGGGGAGACTGAAGCTTTCTTT.

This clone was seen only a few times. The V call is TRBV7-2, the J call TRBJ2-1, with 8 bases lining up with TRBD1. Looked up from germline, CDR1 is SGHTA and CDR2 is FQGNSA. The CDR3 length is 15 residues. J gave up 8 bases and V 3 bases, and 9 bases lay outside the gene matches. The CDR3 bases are TGTGCCAGCAGCTTCGGGAGACAGGGGATCCATGAGCAGTTCTTC. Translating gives CASSFGRQGIHEQFF.

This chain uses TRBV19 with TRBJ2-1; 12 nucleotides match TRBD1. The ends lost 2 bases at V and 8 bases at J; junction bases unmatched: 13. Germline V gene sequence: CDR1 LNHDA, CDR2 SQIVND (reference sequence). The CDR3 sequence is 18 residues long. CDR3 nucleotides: TGTGCCAGTAGTATACGCCCGCTCACCGGGACAGGGGGCCATGAGCAGTTCTTC. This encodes CASSIRPLTGTGGHEQFF.